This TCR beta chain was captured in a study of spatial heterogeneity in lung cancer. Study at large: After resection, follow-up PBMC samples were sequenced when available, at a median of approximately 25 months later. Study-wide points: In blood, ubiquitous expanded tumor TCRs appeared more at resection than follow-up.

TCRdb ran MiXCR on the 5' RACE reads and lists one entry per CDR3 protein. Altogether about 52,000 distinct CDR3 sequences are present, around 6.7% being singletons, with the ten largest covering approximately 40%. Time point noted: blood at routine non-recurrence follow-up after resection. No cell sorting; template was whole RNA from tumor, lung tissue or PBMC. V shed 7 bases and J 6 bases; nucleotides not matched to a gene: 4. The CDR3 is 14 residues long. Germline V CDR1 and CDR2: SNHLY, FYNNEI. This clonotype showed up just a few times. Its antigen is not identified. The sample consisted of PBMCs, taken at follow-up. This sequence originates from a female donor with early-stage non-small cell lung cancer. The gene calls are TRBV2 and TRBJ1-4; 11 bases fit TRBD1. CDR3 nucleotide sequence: TGTGCCAGCAAAAGGGGACAGGGGGATGAAAAACTGTTTTTT. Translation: CASKRGQGDEKLFF. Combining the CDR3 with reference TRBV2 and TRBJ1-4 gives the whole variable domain EPEVTQTPSHQVTQMGQEVILRCVPISNHLYFYWYRQILGQKVEFLVSFYNNEISEKSEIFDDQFSVERPDGSNFTLKIRSTKLEDSAMYFCASKRGQGDEKLFFGSGTQLSVL.